A selection of T cell receptor beta chains follows, all from one sample in a study of prognosis after radiotherapy for stage I lung cancer. TCRdb passed the multiplex PCR reads through MiXCR, listing each CDR3 protein once. The sample yields around 25,000 distinct CDR3 sequences, around 34% seen once. The input for sequencing was PBMCs, taken before or after stereotactic body radiation therapy (not recorded which). The receptors shown here come from a donor at least 50 years old with non-small cell lung cancer. CDR3s include the opening cysteine and the closing phenylalanine or tryptophan. Fields, in order: V gene, J gene, clone size, D gene, CDR3 DNA, CDR3 protein. A D gene is named only where the DNA matches it firmly. Only some rows state a clone size, as once, few, many or a class for expanded clones.

v_gene: TRBV24-1; j_gene: TRBJ2-1; abundance: many; d_gene: NA; CDR3nt: TGTGCCACCAGTGAGACGGGGCGACAGGCTTACAATGAGCGGTTCTTC; CDR3aa: CATSETGRQAYNERFF
v_gene: TRBV18; j_gene: TRBJ2-3; abundance: NA; d_gene: NA; CDR3nt: TGTGCCAGCTCACCAACCGTCGCAGATACGCAGTATTTT; CDR3aa: CASSPTVADTQYF
v_gene: TRBV20-1; j_gene: TRBJ2-1; abundance: many; d_gene: TRBD2; CDR3nt: TGCAGTGCTAGATTTCCGGGACTAGCGCGCAATGAGCAGTTCTTC; CDR3aa: CSARFPGLARNEQFF
v_gene: TRBV18; j_gene: TRBJ2-7; abundance: many; d_gene: NA; CDR3nt: TGTGCCAGCTCACCCGGACAGACCCGCTACGAGCAGTACTTC; CDR3aa: CASSPGQTRYEQYF
v_gene: TRBV2; j_gene: TRBJ2-1; abundance: many; d_gene: TRBD2; CDR3nt: TGTGCCAGCAAAGGGGCGGGAGGGTCCTACAATGAGCAGTTCTTC; CDR3aa: CASKGAGGSYNEQFF
v_gene: TRBV6-2/TRBV6-3; j_gene: TRBJ1-1; abundance: many; d_gene: NA; CDR3nt: TGTGCCAGCAGGCACAGGGTAGGCTGGAGCACTGAAGCTTTCTTT; CDR3aa: CASRHRVGWSTEAFF
v_gene: TRBV20-1; j_gene: TRBJ2-7; abundance: NA; d_gene: TRBD2; CDR3nt: TGCGGTTCTAGAGATTCCAGCGGGAGGAACGAGCAGTACTTC; CDR3aa: CGSRDSSGRNEQYF
v_gene: TRBV19; j_gene: TRBJ1-5; abundance: NA; d_gene: NA; CDR3nt: TGTGCCAGTAGTATAGGAGGGAATGGACAGCCCCAGCATTTT; CDR3aa: CASSIGGNGQPQHF
v_gene: TRBV6-1; j_gene: TRBJ1-1; abundance: NA; d_gene: NA; CDR3nt: TGTGCCAGCTTCGGGGGGAACACTGAAGATTTCTTT; CDR3aa: CASFGGNTEDFF
v_gene: TRBV27; j_gene: TRBJ1-4; abundance: NA; d_gene: TRBD1; CDR3nt: TGTGCCAGCAGTCGGGACAGGGGGATAAAACTGTTTTTT; CDR3aa: CASSRDRGIKLFF
v_gene: TRBV14; j_gene: TRBJ2-7; abundance: many; d_gene: NA; CDR3nt: TGTGCCAGCAGCCAAGGCAATATGAACGAGCAGTACTTC; CDR3aa: CASSQGNMNEQYF
v_gene: TRBV5-4; j_gene: TRBJ1-1; abundance: NA; d_gene: NA; CDR3nt: TGTGCCAGCAGCTTGGAGGTCACTGGGAACACTGAAGCTTTCTTT; CDR3aa: CASSLEVTGNTEAFF
v_gene: TRBV4-3; j_gene: TRBJ2-1; abundance: many; d_gene: NA; CDR3nt: TGCGCCAGCAGCCAAGCTGGGCGGGGACCCAATGAGCAGTTCTTC; CDR3aa: CASSQAGRGPNEQFF
v_gene: TRBV11-3; j_gene: TRBJ2-5; abundance: NA; d_gene: TRBD1; CDR3nt: TGTGCCAGCAGCCCGCTACCTGGACAGGGTGGTGAGACCCAGTACTTC; CDR3aa: CASSPLPGQGGETQYF
v_gene: TRBV20-1; j_gene: TRBJ2-4; abundance: few; d_gene: TRBD2; CDR3nt: TGCAGTGCTAGCACTAGCGGGATCGCCATTCAGTACTTC; CDR3aa: CSASTSGIAIQYF
v_gene: TRBV27; j_gene: TRBJ1-2; abundance: many; d_gene: TRBD1; CDR3nt: TGTGCCAGCAGTCTCGGGACAGGGGTTGGCTACACCTTC; CDR3aa: CASSLGTGVGYTF
v_gene: TRBV3-1; j_gene: TRBJ1-1; abundance: many; d_gene: NA; CDR3nt: TGTGCCAGCAGCCAAGGGCGGGGTTTGGTAGCTTTCTTT; CDR3aa: CASSQGRGLVAFF
v_gene: TRBV30; j_gene: TRBJ1-5; abundance: NA; d_gene: NA; CDR3nt: TGTGCCTGGAACAGATACAATCAGCCCCAGCATTTT; CDR3aa: CAWNRYNQPQHF
v_gene: TRBV20-1; j_gene: TRBJ1-2; abundance: many; d_gene: NA; CDR3nt: TGCAGTGCTAGAAACAGGGCGGCAGGCTACACCTTC; CDR3aa: CSARNRAAGYTF
v_gene: TRBV11-2; j_gene: TRBJ2-5; abundance: many; d_gene: NA; CDR3nt: TGTGCCAGCAGCGTAAATGAAGAGACCCAGTACTTC; CDR3aa: CASSVNEETQYF
v_gene: TRBV27; j_gene: TRBJ2-1; abundance: many; d_gene: TRBD2; CDR3nt: TGTGCCAGCAGTTTAGGGGGGGGAGGTAACAATGAGCAGTTCTTC; CDR3aa: CASSLGGGGNNEQFF
v_gene: TRBV6-2/TRBV6-3; j_gene: TRBJ2-2; abundance: NA; d_gene: NA; CDR3nt: TGTGCCGGCAGTTACGGGAAACTGAACACCGGGGAGCTGTTTTTT; CDR3aa: CAGSYGKLNTGELFF
v_gene: TRBV11-2; j_gene: TRBJ2-7; abundance: NA; d_gene: NA; CDR3nt: TGTGCCAGCAGCTTAGATCGCTCCTACGAGCAGTACTTC; CDR3aa: CASSLDRSYEQYF
v_gene: TRBV27; j_gene: TRBJ1-1; abundance: many; d_gene: NA; CDR3nt: TGTGCCAGCAGTTTTAGGCGGAACACTGAAGCTTTCTTT; CDR3aa: CASSFRRNTEAFF
v_gene: TRBV12-5; j_gene: TRBJ2-1; abundance: many; d_gene: NA; CDR3nt: TGTGCTAGTGGTTTGGACTCCCGGGTTCGCAATGAGCAGTTCTTC; CDR3aa: CASGLDSRVRNEQFF
v_gene: TRBV7-9; j_gene: TRBJ2-7; abundance: many; d_gene: TRBD2; CDR3nt: TGTGCCACCGACGAACTAGCGAGCTCCTACGAGCAGTACTTC; CDR3aa: CATDELASSYEQYF
v_gene: TRBV20-1; j_gene: TRBJ1-6; abundance: NA; d_gene: TRBD1; CDR3nt: TGCAGTGCTAGAGGAAGGACAGGTCTTAGTTCACCCCTCCACTTT; CDR3aa: CSARGRTGLSSPLHF
v_gene: TRBV5-1; j_gene: TRBJ2-7; abundance: many; d_gene: NA; CDR3nt: TGCGCCAGCAGCCACAATGCTGCCTCCTACGAGCAGTACTTC; CDR3aa: CASSHNAASYEQYF
v_gene: TRBV29-1; j_gene: TRBJ2-3; abundance: many; d_gene: TRBD2; CDR3nt: TGCAGCGTTGACGGTACTAGCGGCACAGATACGCAGTATTTT; CDR3aa: CSVDGTSGTDTQYF
v_gene: TRBV28; j_gene: TRBJ1-2; abundance: NA; d_gene: NA; CDR3nt: TGTGCCAGCAGTCAAAGCCCGGACAACTATGGCTACACCTTC; CDR3aa: CASSQSPDNYGYTF
v_gene: TRBV27; j_gene: TRBJ2-2; abundance: NA; d_gene: NA; CDR3nt: TGTGCCAGCAGCCCCCTAGCGTTAGGGGCCGGGGAGCTGTTTTTT; CDR3aa: CASSPLALGAGELFF
v_gene: TRBV20-1; j_gene: TRBJ2-7; abundance: NA; d_gene: TRBD2; CDR3nt: TGCAGTGCTACCACCGAGGCGGGGGGATACTACGAGCAGTACTTC; CDR3aa: CSATTEAGGYYEQYF
v_gene: TRBV19; j_gene: TRBJ2-2; abundance: NA; d_gene: TRBD2; CDR3nt: TGTGCCAGTAAGGGGGGGCATAGCGGGAGCAACACCGGGGAGCTGTTTTTT; CDR3aa: CASKGGHSGSNTGELFF
v_gene: TRBV6-1; j_gene: TRBJ2-7; abundance: many; d_gene: TRBD1; CDR3nt: TGTGCCAGCATCCCCCGGGCAGGGGGCGCGAACGAGCAGTACTTC; CDR3aa: CASIPRAGGANEQYF
v_gene: TRBV7-8; j_gene: TRBJ1-4; abundance: many; d_gene: NA; CDR3nt: TGTGCCAGCAGCCGAGGGTGGGGAACTAATGAAAAACTGTTTTTT; CDR3aa: CASSRGWGTNEKLFF
v_gene: TRBV6-5; j_gene: TRBJ1-1; abundance: many; d_gene: TRBD1; CDR3nt: TGTGCCAGCAGTTACCCCTCCGGGACAGGTAACACTGAAGCTTTCTTT; CDR3aa: CASSYPSGTGNTEAFF
v_gene: TRBV19; j_gene: TRBJ2-3; abundance: NA; d_gene: TRBD2; CDR3nt: TGTGCCAGTAGCCTACTAGCGGGAGATACGCAGTATTTT; CDR3aa: CASSLLAGDTQYF
v_gene: TRBV5-6; j_gene: TRBJ2-5; abundance: NA; d_gene: NA; CDR3nt: TGTGCCAGCAGCTTGGGCTCTCTTTCGGCGACCCATTACTTC; CDR3aa: CASSLGSLSATHYF
v_gene: TRBV6-1; j_gene: TRBJ2-7; abundance: medium-sized; d_gene: NA; CDR3nt: TGTGCCAGCAGTGAAACCCAGGGGTTCGAGCAGTACTTC; CDR3aa: CASSETQGFEQYF
v_gene: TRBV14; j_gene: TRBJ1-1; abundance: many; d_gene: NA; CDR3nt: TGTGCCAGCAGCCGGACAGTGAACACTGAAGCTTTCTTT; CDR3aa: CASSRTVNTEAFF
v_gene: TRBV25-1; j_gene: TRBJ1-2; abundance: many; d_gene: NA; CDR3nt: TGTGCCAGCAGTGAATCTAAAGGCTACACCTTC; CDR3aa: CASSESKGYTF